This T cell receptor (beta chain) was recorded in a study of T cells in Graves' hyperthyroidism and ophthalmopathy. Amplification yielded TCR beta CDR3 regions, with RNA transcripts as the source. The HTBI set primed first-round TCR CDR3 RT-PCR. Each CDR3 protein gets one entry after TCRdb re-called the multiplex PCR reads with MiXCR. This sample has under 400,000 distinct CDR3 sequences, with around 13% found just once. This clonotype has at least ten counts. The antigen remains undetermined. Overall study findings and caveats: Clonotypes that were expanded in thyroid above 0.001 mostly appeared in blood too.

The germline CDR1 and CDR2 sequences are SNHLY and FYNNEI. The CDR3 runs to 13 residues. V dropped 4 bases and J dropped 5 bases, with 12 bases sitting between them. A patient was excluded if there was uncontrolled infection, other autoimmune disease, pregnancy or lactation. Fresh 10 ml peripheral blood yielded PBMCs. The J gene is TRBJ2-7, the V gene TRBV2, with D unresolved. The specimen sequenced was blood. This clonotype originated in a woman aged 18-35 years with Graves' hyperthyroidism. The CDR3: CASSVGLTNEQYF. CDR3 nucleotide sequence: TGTGCCAGCAGTGTAGGGCTTACGAACGAGCAGTACTTC.